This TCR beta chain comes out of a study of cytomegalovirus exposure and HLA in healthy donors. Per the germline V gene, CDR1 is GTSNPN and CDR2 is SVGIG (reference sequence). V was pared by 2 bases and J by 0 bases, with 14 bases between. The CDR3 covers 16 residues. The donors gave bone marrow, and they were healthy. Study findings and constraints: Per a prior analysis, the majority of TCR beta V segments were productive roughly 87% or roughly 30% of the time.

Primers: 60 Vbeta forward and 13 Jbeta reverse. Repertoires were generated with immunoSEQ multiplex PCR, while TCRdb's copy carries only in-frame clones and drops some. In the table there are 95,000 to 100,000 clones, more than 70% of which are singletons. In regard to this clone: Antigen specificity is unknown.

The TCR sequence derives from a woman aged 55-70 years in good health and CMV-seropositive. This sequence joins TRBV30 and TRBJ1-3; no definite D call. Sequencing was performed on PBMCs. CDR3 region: CAWSSGLFSSGNTIYF. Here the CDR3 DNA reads TGTGCCTGGAGTTCAGGACTCTTCAGCTCTGGAAACACCATATATTTT.